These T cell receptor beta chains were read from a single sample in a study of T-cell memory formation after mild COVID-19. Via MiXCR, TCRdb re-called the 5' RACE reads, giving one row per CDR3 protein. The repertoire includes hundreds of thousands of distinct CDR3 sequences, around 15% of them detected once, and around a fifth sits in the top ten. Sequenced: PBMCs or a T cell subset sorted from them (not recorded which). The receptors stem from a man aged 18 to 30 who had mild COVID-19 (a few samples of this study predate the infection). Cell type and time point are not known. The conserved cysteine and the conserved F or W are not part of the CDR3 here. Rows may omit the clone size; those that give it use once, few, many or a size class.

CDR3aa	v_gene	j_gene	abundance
ASSGVSSYNEQF	TRBV11-2	TRBJ2-1	few
ASSSGYGALYNEQF	TRBV11-2	TRBJ2-1	-
ASSYRGGNTGELF	TRBV5-1	TRBJ2-2	-
ASSLETYQETQY	TRBV12-3/TRBV12-4	TRBJ2-5	few
ASSSLRTGDSPLH	TRBV21-1	TRBJ1-6	-
ASSKARAGETQY	TRBV7-2	TRBJ2-5	-
AISFKREETQY	TRBV10-3	TRBJ2-5	-
ASSPLFGPKDEQY	TRBV7-9	TRBJ2-7	few
ASSSPRRRLAGGPSGELF	TRBV7-3	TRBJ2-2	few
ASSTGTGEAF	TRBV5-6	TRBJ1-1	few
ASSDSYGTYNEQF	TRBV6-4	TRBJ2-1	once
ASSSQSGGTDTQY	TRBV5-4	TRBJ2-3	few
ASSPLGQGKTREQY	TRBV14	TRBJ2-7	-
AISSEQETQY	TRBV10-3	TRBJ2-5	few
ASSQGGVEGYT	TRBV4-1	TRBJ1-2	-
SGGTGALSGYT	TRBV29-1	TRBJ1-2	-
ASSPLGGYGYT	TRBV11-2	TRBJ1-2	few
ASSQRSQPKGVGTGELF	TRBV4-3	TRBJ2-2	-
DSSSGGGAAISGNTIY	TRBV7-9	TRBJ1-3	-
ASSQGRWGYT	TRBV28	TRBJ1-2	few
SARGRGVVNYGYT	TRBV20-1	TRBJ1-2	-
ASSLAAGRDTQY	TRBV7-6	TRBJ2-3	-
ASSYGRQYRTDTQY	TRBV6-5	TRBJ2-3	-
ATSAAGSNQPQH	TRBV24-1	TRBJ1-5	-
ASSARKPGGPYNEQF	TRBV7-2	TRBJ2-1	-
ASSLLAGAFTDTQY	TRBV11-2	TRBJ2-3	few
ASSVVSGDQETQY	TRBV9	TRBJ2-5	-
ASSQPGQTYEQY	TRBV6-1	TRBJ2-7	-
ASKEWGAITDTQY	TRBV6-1	TRBJ2-3	few
ASSLVSRAAGNEQF	TRBV5-1	TRBJ2-1	few
ASSQEERTGRTEAF	TRBV4-1	TRBJ1-1	-